This passage covers 26 T cell receptor beta chains from one sample sequenced in a study of blood T cells in healthy people across ages. A second roughly 6 to 12 cycle PCR used barcoded and J-beta primers. TCRdb processed the 5' RACE reads anew with MiXCR; each CDR3 protein has one entry. The sample has hundreds of thousands of distinct CDR3 sequences, 47% seen once. Sequenced input: blood. These receptors came from a man older than 75 in good health.

This chain joins TRBV20-1 and TRBJ2-5; TRBD1 matches at 8 bases. V was clipped by 1 base and J by 6 bases; unmatched bases: 10. There are 15 residues in the CDR3. Germline V gene lookup returns CDR1 DFQATT and CDR2 SNEGSKA (reference sequence). The CDR3 DNA sequence: TGCAGTGCTAGAGTCCCGGGACAGGCGAGTCAGACCCAGTACTTC. This sequence encodes CSARVPGQASQTQYF.

This chain joins TRBV7-9 and TRBJ2-5, with no clear D. Trimming took off 8 bases at V and 1 base at J, with 8 bases between the two ends. Germline loops: CDR1 SEHNR, CDR2 FQNEAQ (reference sequence). The CDR3 is 12 residues long. CDR3 residues: CASLGFQETQYF. The CDR3 nucleotides are TGTGCCAGCCTCGGCTTCCAAGAGACCCAGTACTTC.

There are a few counts of this clonotype. The rearrangement uses TRBV20-1 and TRBJ2-7, with 11 positions matching TRBD2. The length of the CDR3 is 15 residues. The V and J ends lost 4 bases and 3 bases, in that order; junction bases with no gene match: 8. Germline V gene data show CDR1 as DFQATT and CDR2 as SNEGSKA (reference sequence). The CDR3 DNA reads TGCAGTGCTACGCCCGGGACTAGCGGAAGCTACGAGCAGTACTTC. This encodes CSATPGTSGSYEQYF.

Notes on this clonotype: One end of the junction does not line up with germline, which may come from a read error. This sequence joins TRBV6-6 and TRBJ1-5; the D gene is possibly TRBD1 (5 bases). Looked up from germline, CDR1 is MNHNY and CDR2 is SVGAGI (reference sequence). The CDR3 extends over 15 amino acids. The CDR3 DNA reads TGTGCCAGCAGTTACGGAGGGGATAGCGATCAGCCCCAGCATTTT. It translates to CASSYGGDSDQPQHF.

This clonotype came up many times. The J gene is TRBJ2-3, the V gene TRBV2; perhaps TRBD2 as D (6 bases). V was shortened by 7 bases and J by 3 bases, with 8 bases between the two germline ends. The CDR3 contains 12 residues. In germline, CDR1 is SNHLY, CDR2 FYNNEI. The chain's CDR3 is CASTLATDTQYF. Here the CDR3 DNA reads TGTGCCAGCACCCTAGCGACAGATACGCAGTATTTT.

The sample holds many counts of this clonotype. The chain joins TRBV7-9 to TRBJ2-3; no clear D gene. V was cut by 5 bases and J by 4 bases, with 13 bases left in between. Germline-derived CDR1 and CDR2 are SEHNR and FQNEAQ (reference sequence). The CDR3 extends over 14 amino acids. The CDR3 here is CASSPDVRPDTQYF. The CDR3 bases are TGTGCCAGCAGCCCGGACGTGCGCCCAGATACGCAGTATTTT.

The chain recombines TRBV5-4 with TRBJ1-1; D ambiguous. V was trimmed by 2 bases and J by 4 bases, leaving 6 bases between them. The CDR3 totals 12 residues. Germline V lookup: CDR1 SGHNT, CDR2 YYREEE (reference sequence). This CDR3 reads CASSLKPTEAFF. Written as DNA, the CDR3 is TGTGCCAGCAGCTTAAAACCCACTGAAGCTTTCTTT.

V is TRBV20-1 and J is TRBJ2-3; weak D call: TRBD1 (5 bases). The germline gives CDR1 DFQATT, CDR2 SNEGSKA (reference sequence). Trimming cost V 4 bases and J 3 bases, with 11 bases left between them. This CDR3 contains 13 residues. The CDR3 is CSAIWQGTDTQYF. The DNA of the CDR3 is TGCAGTGCTATTTGGCAGGGTACAGATACGCAGTATTTT.

This chain uses TRBV7-2 with TRBJ2-5, with a possible D match to TRBD2 (5 bases). Trimming cost V 7 bases and J 2 bases, with 14 bases left between them. Per the germline V gene, CDR1 is SGHTA and CDR2 is FQGNSA. CDR3 length: 14 amino acids. CDR3 nucleotides: TGTGCCAGCACCAAACGGGGTGGGCAAGAGACCCAGTACTTC. This encodes CASTKRGGQETQYF. Full variable domain (rest looked up from reference TRBV7-2 and TRBJ2-5): GAGVSQSPSNKVTEKGKDVELRCDPISGHTALYWYRQSLGQGLEFLIYFQGNSAPDKSGLPSDRFSAERTGGSVSTLTIQRTQQEDSAVYLCASTKRGGQETQYFGPGTRLLVL.

The V call is TRBV21-1, the J call TRBJ2-5; the D call in the table, TRBD1, was not verified against the DNA. TRBV21-1 has pseudogene status. This CDR3 contains 14 residues. The CDR3 region is CAGKGNFKEETQYF. The CDR3 DNA reads as TGTGCCGGTAAGGGGAATTTTAAGGAGGAGACCCAGTACTTC.

This clonotype was counted a few times. The gene calls are TRBV7-2 and TRBJ1-5, with 7 bases aligning to TRBD1. CDR1 is SGHTA, CDR2 FQGNSA, per germline. The junction had 8 bases not matched to a gene; V was cut back by 3 bases and J by 6 bases. The CDR3 is 15 amino acids. The DNA of the CDR3 is TGTGCCAGCAGCTTGGGGCAGGGGGGCGGTCAGCCCCAGCATTTT. Protein product: CASSLGQGGGQPQHF.

This clonotype was observed a few times. The chain has TRBV7-2 and TRBJ2-7; tentative D call: TRBD1 (6 bases). Trimming left V 3 bases short and J 7 bases short, with 13 bases between. This CDR3 is 13 amino acids long. Germline V gene lookup returns CDR1 SGHTA and CDR2 FQGNSA. For the CDR3, the DNA is TGTGCCAGCAGCTTTGTCGGGACAAAGGAGCAGTACTTC. It yields the protein CASSFVGTKEQYF.

The chain employs TRBV7-9 and TRBJ1-4; unclear D gene. The CDR3 runs to 15 residues. V lost 4 bases, J lost 2 bases, and 11 bases lay in between. The germline gives CDR1 SEHNR, CDR2 FQNEAQ (reference sequence). CDR3 coding DNA: TGTGCCAGCAGCTCAGAAAGAACCACTAATGAAAAACTGTTTTTT. Residues: CASSSERTTNEKLFF.

The chain employs TRBV4-1 and TRBJ2-1; possibly TRBD2 for D (5 bases). The CDR3 has 17 residues. Germline assignment: CDR1 MGHRA and CDR2 YSYEKL. With 4 bases removed from V and 0 bases from J, the gap between germline ends came to 16 bases. The DNA of the CDR3 is TGCGCCAGCAGCCTCCGGGGTAGGGAAAGCTCCTACAATGAGCAGTTCTTC. Translated, it gives CASSLRGRESSYNEQFF.

The chain employs TRBV7-9 and TRBJ2-3, with D possibly being TRBD1 (6 bases). This CDR3 spans 16 amino acids. Between the trimmed V and J ends, which lost 2 bases and 0 bases, there was a span of 12 bases. Germline loops: CDR1 SEHNR, CDR2 FQNEAQ (reference sequence). The CDR3 DNA is TGTGCCAGCAGCTTAACCCAGGGGCGAAGCACAGATACGCAGTATTTT. Its protein product is CASSLTQGRSTDTQYF.

This clonotype was recorded a few times. This rearrangement joins TRBV4-3 to TRBJ2-3, with 12 nucleotides matching TRBD2. The CDR3 has 15 amino acids. V lost 0 bases and J lost 10; bases outside the gene matches: 5. Germline values: CDR1 LGHNA, CDR2 YSLEER. The CDR3 nucleotides are TGCGCCAGCAGCCAAGATCTAGCGGGGGGGCGCGCGCAGTATTTT. Translating gives CASSQDLAGGRAQYF.

This chain joins TRBV7-2 and TRBJ1-2; D is unclear. From germline, CDR1 is SGHTA and CDR2 FQGNSA. The V end was cut by 5 bases, the J end by 6 bases, with 13 bases between. This CDR3 contains 13 residues. The CDR3 protein is CASSPGPPDGYTF. The CDR3 region has the DNA TGTGCCAGCAGCCCTGGACCTCCTGATGGCTACACCTTC.

This clonotype was seen a handful of times. One base away lies a much larger clone, so this may be a sequencing read error. J is TRBJ2-5 and V is TRBV3-1; no clear D gene. CDR1 and CDR2 (germline): LGHDT, YNNKEL (reference sequence). The CDR3 is 13 residues long. The V and J ends lost 3 bases and 0 bases respectively, with 5 bases between them. The CDR3 region has the DNA TGTGCCAGCAGCCACGCGTACCAAGAGACCCAGTACTTC. This translates into CASSHAYQETQYF.

This sequence joins TRBV27 and TRBJ2-7; 7 positions agree with TRBD2. Trimming at V came to 8 bases and at J to 7 bases, leaving 17 bases not matched to a gene. CDR1 and CDR2 (germline): MNHEY, SMNVEV (reference sequence). The CDR3 covers 15 residues. The DNA of the CDR3 is TGTGCCAGCCGCCCCTGGGGGGGTTACTACAATGAGCAGTACTTC. Translation gives CASRPWGGYYNEQYF.

The CDR3: CASSELGAGSYNEQFF. Here the CDR3 DNA reads TGCGCCAGCAGTGAGCTAGGAGCCGGCTCCTACAATGAGCAGTTCTTC. The V and J genes are TRBV10-2 and TRBJ2-1; D unclear. The CDR3 length is 16 residues. V lost 2 bases and J 0 bases, leaving 11 bases between the germline ends. Per the germline V gene, CDR1 is WSHSY and CDR2 is SAAADI.

The sample holds a few counts of this clonotype. This CDR3 is CSVKAPGRHYYEQYF. DNA for the CDR3: TGCAGTGTAAAGGCCCCGGGACGCCATTACTACGAGCAGTACTTC. The chain couples TRBV20-1 to TRBJ2-7, with D perhaps matching TRBD1 or TRBD2 (5 bases each). CDR1 DFQATT and CDR2 SNEGSKA come from the germline V gene (reference sequence). The CDR3 has 15 amino acids. V dropped 7 bases and J dropped 3 bases, with 22 bases sitting between them.

The chain links TRBV20-1 to TRBJ2-5; D call uncertain. The germline CDR1 and CDR2 sequences are DFQATT and SNEGSKA (reference sequence). V was clipped by 5 bases and J by 0 bases, with 7 bases between them. There are 12 residues in the CDR3. The CDR3 loop reads CSASLDQETQYF. The CDR3 coding sequence is TGCAGTGCTTCCTTGGACCAAGAGACCCAGTACTTC.

The rearrangement uses TRBV7-6 and TRBJ1-5; a weak D match, TRBD1 (6 bases). Trimming stripped 4 bases from V and 0 bases from J, with 13 bases between. Germline CDR1 and CDR2: SGHVS and FNYEAQ. The CDR3 spans 16 residues. DNA for the CDR3: TGTGCCAGCAGCTCGGACAGTTCTTATAGCAATCAGCCCCAGCATTTT. It yields the protein CASSSDSSYSNQPQHF.

This chain connects TRBV27 to TRBJ2-7; 8 bases line up with TRBD2. Germline trimming cut 5 bases from V and 2 bases from J; bases unmatched to any gene: 20. CDR3 length equals 19 residues. The germline gives CDR1 MNHEY, CDR2 SMNVEV (reference sequence). As DNA, the CDR3 is TGTGCCAGCAGTGCTGGGTTTCTATTTTCAGCGGGAGTCCCCTACGAGCAGTACTTC. Translated, it gives CASSAGFLFSAGVPYEQYF.

The chain recombines TRBV4-3 with TRBJ2-7; unclear D gene. The germline gives CDR1 LGHNA, CDR2 YSLEER. V lost 1 base and J lost 3, with 10 bases in between. The length of the CDR3 is 14 residues. This chain's CDR3 is CASSQVTGNYEQYF. In DNA, the CDR3 is TGCGCCAGCAGCCAAGTGACTGGGAACTACGAGCAGTACTTC.

This clonotype occurred a few times. CDR3 sequence reads: CASSENRGPSPLHF. As DNA, the CDR3 is TGCGCCAGCAGTGAGAACAGGGGGCCTTCACCCCTCCACTTT. The chain uses TRBV10-2 and TRBJ1-6; 9 nucleotides line up with TRBD1. Germline assignment: CDR1 WSHSY and CDR2 SAAADI. Trimming cost V 2 bases and J 9 bases; bases outside gene matches: 2. This CDR3 has 14 residues.